The 29 T cell receptor beta chains listed next were all sequenced from one sample in a study of PD-1 blockade in classical Hodgkin lymphoma. Patients all relapsed after autologous stem cell transplantation, and there was variation in brentuximab vedotin exposure. Produced via immunoSEQ multiplex PCR; TCRdb's table is partial and in-frame only. Of tens of thousands of clones in the sample, more than 65% were seen once. Sequencing was performed on peripheral blood mononuclear cells (PBMCs), taken before the second cycle of nivolumab. Every receptor here comes from a human donor with classical Hodgkin lymphoma.

This clone occurred a few times. The J gene is TRBJ2-7, the V gene TRBV7-9, with no clear D. This CDR3 has 12 amino acids. The V gene lost 3 bases and the J gene lost 0 bases, with 3 bases spanning the gap. Germline V gives CDR1 SEHNR, CDR2 FQNEAQ (reference sequence). The CDR3: CASSFRSYEQYF. CDR3 in DNA: TGTGCCAGCAGCTTCCGCTCCTACGAGCAGTACTTC.

This rearrangement joins TRBV5-1 to TRBJ1-1; D possibly corresponds to TRBD1 (6 bases). This CDR3 is built from 16 residues. CDR1 SGHRS and CDR2 YFSETQ come from the germline V gene. V lost 2 bases and J lost 5, with 19 bases in between. Here the CDR3 reads CASSFWQQGMRTEAFF. The CDR3 DNA is TGCGCCAGCAGCTTCTGGCAACAGGGAATGAGGACTGAAGCTTTCTTT.

V is TRBV5-1 and J is TRBJ2-3; 9 positions match TRBD2. V lost 4 bases, J lost 4 bases, and 7 bases stayed unmatched. CDR1 SGHRS and CDR2 YFSETQ come from the germline V gene. This CDR3 has 15 residues. CDR3 sequence: CASSTVAGGPDTQYF. The CDR3 nucleotides are TGCGCCAGCAGCACGGTGGCGGGGGGGCCAGATACGCAGTATTTT.

V gene TRBV27 combines with J gene TRBJ2-3, with 9 bases aligning to TRBD2. This CDR3 has 15 residues. V lost 6 bases and J lost 0; bases outside the gene matches: 4. Germline V gene data show CDR1 as MNHEY and CDR2 as SMNVEV (reference sequence). DNA of the CDR3: TGTGCCAGCAGATCACTAGCGGGCAGCACAGATACGCAGTATTTT. Amino acid sequence: CASRSLAGSTDTQYF.

V and J are TRBV7-6 and TRBJ1-5; possible D gene TRBD1, 6 bases. Germline assignment: CDR1 SGHVS and CDR2 FNYEAQ. The CDR3 runs 15 residues. Trimming pared 5 bases from V and 7 bases from J, leaving 18 bases between. The CDR3 loop is CASSPTGFGGQPQHF. The CDR3 DNA reads TGTGCCAGCAGCCCCACCGGGTTCGGGGGCCAGCCCCAGCATTTT. The variable domain in full, completed from reference TRBV7-6 and TRBJ1-5, reads GAGVSQSPRYKVTKRGQDVALRCDPISGHVSLYWYRQALGQGPEFLTYFNYEAQQDKSGLPNDRFSAERPEGSISTLTIQRTEQRDSAMYRCASSPTGFGGQPQHFGDGTRLSIL.

The gene calls are TRBV5-1 and TRBJ2-5; D is possibly TRBD1 (6 bases). The CDR3 contains 14 residues. The V gene lost 3 bases and the J gene lost 4 bases, with 13 bases spanning the gap. Germline assignment: CDR1 SGHRS and CDR2 YFSETQ. CDR3: CASSSQGIVETQYF. The CDR3 DNA reads TGCGCCAGCAGCTCGCAGGGGATCGTAGAGACCCAGTACTTC. The full variable domain, with the rest looked up from reference TRBV5-1 and TRBJ2-5, is KAGVTQTPRYLIKTRGQQVTLSCSPISGHRSVSWYQQTPGQGLQFLFEYFSETQRNKGNFPGRFSGRQFSNSRSEMNVSTLELGDSALYLCASSSQGIVETQYFGPGTRLLVL.

This chain links TRBV5-1 with TRBJ2-7; a possible D gene is TRBD2 (6 bases). CDR1 is SGHRS, CDR2 YFSETQ, per germline. CDR3 length: 14 amino acids. V dropped 0 bases and J dropped 6 bases, with 13 bases sitting between them. The CDR3 DNA reads TGCGCCAGCAGCTTGGGGGCGGGGCTCGTCGAGCAGTACTTC. Its translation: CASSLGAGLVEQYF.

This clone has more than one count but fewer than ten. The chain carries TRBV28 and TRBJ1-3; unclear D gene. CDR3 length: 14 residues. Germline V gene sequence: CDR1 MDHEN, CDR2 SYDVKM. Trimming pared 8 bases from V and 0 bases from J, leaving 11 bases between. DNA of the CDR3: TGTGCCAGCGCCTACCTCGTCTCTGGAAACACCATATATTTT. Translating it yields CASAYLVSGNTIYF.

The gene calls are TRBV7-9 and TRBJ1-2, with 7 bases identical to TRBD1. With V trimmed by 5 bases and J by 2 bases, 8 bases remained unmatched. Per the germline V gene, CDR1 is SEHNR and CDR2 is FQNEAQ (reference sequence). This CDR3 is 15 amino acids long. Here the CDR3 DNA reads TGTGCCAGCAGCCCAGGACAGGCAGACAACTATGGCTACACCTTC. Its protein product is CASSPGQADNYGYTF.

This clone appeared a few times. This sequence joins TRBV5-6 and TRBJ2-7; the D gene is possibly TRBD1 (5 bases). The V gene's germline CDR1 is SGHDT and CDR2 YYEEEE. This CDR3 contains 13 residues. V was shortened by 0 bases and J by 5 bases, with 9 bases between the two germline ends. DNA of the CDR3: TGTGCCAGCAGCTTGGTAGGCAGGGACGAGCAGTACTTC. It yields the protein CASSLVGRDEQYF.

The V gene is TRBV6-5, the J gene TRBJ1-2, with D unclear. CDR1 is MNHEY and CDR2 is SVGAGI in the germline V gene. Trimming removed 2 bases at V and 2 bases at J, with 9 bases between. The CDR3 runs to 14 residues. The CDR3 nucleotides are TGTGCCAGCAGTTACCTGCCACGGAACTATGGCTACACCTTC. Its translation: CASSYLPRNYGYTF.

The rearrangement links TRBV5-1 to TRBJ2-3; 8 nucleotides agree with TRBD2. J gave up 2 bases and V 4 bases, and 9 bases lay outside the gene matches. The germline CDR1 and CDR2 sequences are SGHRS and YFSETQ. The length of the CDR3 is 16 residues. CDR3 loop: CASSPQGSGTTDTQYF. CDR3 bases: TGCGCCAGCAGCCCTCAGGGTAGCGGGACCACAGATACGCAGTATTTT.

This clone was counted a few times. The chain has TRBV7-2 and TRBJ1-2; D is undetermined. There are 13 residues in the CDR3. The V end was cut by 6 bases, the J end by 10 bases, with 18 bases between. Germline values: CDR1 SGHTA, CDR2 FQGNSA. CDR3 DNA: TGTGCCAGCAGTCCTGGCCCGACGCCCTACTACACCTTC. Translated: CASSPGPTPYYTF. Combining the CDR3 with reference TRBV7-2 and TRBJ1-2 gives the whole variable domain GAGVSQSPSNKVTEKGKDVELRCDPISGHTALYWYRQSLGQGLEFLIYFQGNSAPDKSGLPSDRFSAERTGGSVSTLTIQRTQQEDSAVYLCASSPGPTPYYTFGSGTRLTVV.

The gene calls are TRBV6-1 and TRBJ2-1; D might be TRBD2 (5 bases). The CDR3 spans 15 residues. The ends were cut back, 6 bases at V and 0 bases at J, with 12 bases in the middle. CDR1 is MNHNS and CDR2 is SASEGT in the germline V gene. CDR3 amino acids: CASSPSRASYNEQFF. The CDR3 bases are TGTGCCAGCAGCCCCTCGCGGGCCTCCTACAATGAGCAGTTCTTC.

Of note for this clone: Germline is not matched at one junction end, which may reflect a read error. The rearrangement links TRBV6-1 to TRBJ1-4; a weak D match, TRBD1 (6 bases). Germline values: CDR1 MNHNS, CDR2 SASEGT. This CDR3 comprises 13 residues. The CDR3 DNA reads TGTGCCAGCAGAGAAGGGGGTGGTGAAAAACTGTTTTTT. Amino acids: CASREGGGEKLFF.

Here the CDR3 reads CASTSRNEQFF. The CDR3 DNA follows: TGTGCCAGCACTAGCCGCAATGAGCAGTTCTTC. The V gene is TRBV2, the J gene TRBJ2-1, with D perhaps TRBD2 (5 bases). Germline loops: CDR1 SNHLY, CDR2 FYNNEI. The V gene lost 7 bases and the J gene lost 6 bases, with 7 bases spanning the gap. There are 11 residues in the CDR3.

The chain employs TRBV2 and TRBJ2-7, with TRBD2 matching 7 bases. The CDR3 runs 14 residues. The germline CDR1 and CDR2 sequences are SNHLY and FYNNEI. Unmatched junction bases numbered 6, after V lost 6 bases and J lost 1 base. Written as DNA, the CDR3 is TGTGCCAGCAGCCTAGAGCGGGGATCCTACGAGCAGTACTTC. This codes for CASSLERGSYEQYF.

The chain couples TRBV5-1 to TRBJ2-2; D may be TRBD2 (6 bases). CDR1 and CDR2 from the germline V gene are SGHRS and YFSETQ. Trimming pared 4 bases from V and 2 bases from J, leaving 18 bases between. The CDR3 covers 17 residues. Here the CDR3 DNA reads TGCGCCAGCAGCCTTACCCCCCCGGGACTCAACACCGGGGAGCTGTTTTTT. Translated: CASSLTPPGLNTGELFF.

V gene TRBV6-6 combines with J gene TRBJ1-2; no clear D gene. The CDR3 totals 13 residues. V gave up 0 bases and J gave up 8 bases, with 10 bases separating them. Germline assignment: CDR1 MNHNY and CDR2 SVGAGI (reference sequence). The CDR3: CASSYSAGNGYTF. The DNA of the CDR3 is TGTGCCAGCAGTTACTCAGCGGGGAACGGCTACACCTTC.

This clone was counted a few times. This sequence joins TRBV9 and TRBJ2-2; D is undetermined. Germline CDR1 reads SGDLS; CDR2 reads YYNGEE. The CDR3 covers 15 residues. Trimming removed 4 bases at V and 3 bases at J, with 13 bases between. The CDR3 is CASSSRATHTGELFF. CDR3 sequence (DNA): TGTGCCAGCAGCAGCCGGGCTACACACACCGGGGAGCTGTTTTTT.

V is TRBV19 and J is TRBJ1-2, with TRBD1 as a possible D gene (5 bases). CDR1 is LNHDA and CDR2 is SQIVND in the germline V gene (reference sequence). The V end lost 3 bases, the J end lost 7 bases, and 18 bases lay between the germline ends. CDR3 size: 15 residues. The CDR3 spells CASSIPDMIWPGYTF. For the CDR3, the DNA is TGTGCCAGTAGTATCCCGGACATGATCTGGCCTGGCTACACCTTC.

V is TRBV10-3 and J is TRBJ1-2; no firm D call. V was shortened by 3 bases and J by 2 bases, with 4 bases between the two germline ends. Germline CDR1 reads ENHRY; CDR2 reads SYGVKD. The CDR3 runs to 12 residues. CDR3 loop: CAISDGNYGYTF. CDR3 sequence (DNA): TGTGCCATCAGTGATGGGAACTATGGCTACACCTTC.

The chain has TRBV9 and TRBJ2-7; perhaps TRBD1 as D (6 bases). V was trimmed by 0 bases and J by 3 bases, leaving 19 bases between them. The CDR3 extends over 17 amino acids. Germline V gene sequence: CDR1 SGDLS, CDR2 YYNGEE. The CDR3 DNA sequence: TGTGCCAGCAGCGTAGGGTCCAGTGGGGCAGGGGTCTACGAGCAGTACTTC. This sequence encodes CASSVGSSGAGVYEQYF.

A single count supports this clone. The chain recombines TRBV19 with TRBJ1-5; TRBD1 might be the D (6 bases). The CDR3 runs 15 residues. Germline V CDR1 and CDR2: LNHDA, SQIVND (reference sequence). V was cut by 1 base and J by 4 bases, with 11 bases left in between. The CDR3 protein is CASSIGRGGNQPQHF. CDR3 nucleotide sequence: TGTGCCAGTAGTATAGGGAGGGGGGGAAATCAGCCCCAGCATTTT.

The DNA for the CDR3 is TGCGCCAGCAGTGAGACAGGATTCCGGGAGTGTGGCTACACCTTC. Translation: CASSETGFRECGYTF. The chain couples TRBV10-1 to TRBJ1-2; TRBD1 is a possible D gene (5 bases). The V end lost 2 bases, the J end lost 7 bases, and 17 bases lay between the germline ends. The CDR3 sequence is 15 residues long. Germline-derived CDR1 and CDR2 are WNHNN and SYGVQD (reference sequence).

This clone occurred once. The gene calls are TRBV10-2 and TRBJ2-1; tentative D call: TRBD1 (5 bases). This CDR3 comprises 14 residues. In germline, CDR1 is WSHSY, CDR2 SAAADI. Trimming cost V 3 bases and J 6 bases, with 12 bases left between them. The CDR3 sequence: CASSEAGRFNEQFF. The CDR3 region has the DNA TGCGCCAGCAGTGAAGCAGGGCGGTTCAATGAGCAGTTCTTC.

This chain connects TRBV14 to TRBJ1-1; D gene uncertain. The CDR3 contains 15 residues. Germline V gene data show CDR1 as SGHDN and CDR2 as FVKESK. V was clipped by 6 bases and J by 5 bases, with 19 bases between them. Here the CDR3 reads CASREVAGYGTEAFF. The CDR3 DNA is TGTGCCAGCAGGGAGGTCGCGGGGTACGGGACTGAAGCTTTCTTT.

In nucleotides, the CDR3 is TGTGCCAGCAGCCCGAGCACCCGGACAGATACGCAGTATTTT. Amino acid sequence: CASSPSTRTDTQYF. The chain combines TRBV11-2 with TRBJ2-3; D is unclear. Germline assignment: CDR1 SGHAT and CDR2 FQNNGV. V was cut by 5 bases and J by 3 bases, with 12 bases left in between. This CDR3 comprises 14 residues.

V usage is TRBV27 and J usage is TRBJ2-6; D is ambiguous. The CDR3 spans 16 residues. The germline CDR1 and CDR2 sequences are MNHEY and SMNVEV (reference sequence). V dropped 2 bases and J dropped 0 bases, with 8 bases sitting between them. CDR3 sequence reads: CASSLKLTSGANVLTF. The CDR3 bases are TGTGCCAGCAGTTTAAAACTGACCTCTGGGGCCAACGTCCTGACTTTC.